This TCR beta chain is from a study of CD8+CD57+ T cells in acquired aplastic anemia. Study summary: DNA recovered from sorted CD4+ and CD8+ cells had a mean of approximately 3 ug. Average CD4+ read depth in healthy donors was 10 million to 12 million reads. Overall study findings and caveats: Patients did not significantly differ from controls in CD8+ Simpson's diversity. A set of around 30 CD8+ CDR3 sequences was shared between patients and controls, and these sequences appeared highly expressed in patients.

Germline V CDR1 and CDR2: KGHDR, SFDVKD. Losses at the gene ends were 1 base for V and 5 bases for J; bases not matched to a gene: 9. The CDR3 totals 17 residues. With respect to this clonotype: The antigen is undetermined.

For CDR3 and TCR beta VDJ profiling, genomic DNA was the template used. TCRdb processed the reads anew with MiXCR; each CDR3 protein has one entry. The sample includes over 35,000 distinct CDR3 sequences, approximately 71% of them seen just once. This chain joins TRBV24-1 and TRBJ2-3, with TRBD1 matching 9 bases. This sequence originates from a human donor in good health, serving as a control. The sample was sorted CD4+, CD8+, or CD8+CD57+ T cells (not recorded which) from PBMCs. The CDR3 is CATSDFPQGAQGDTQYF. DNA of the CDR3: TGTGCCACCAGTGATTTCCCACAGGGGGCGCAGGGAGATACGCAGTATTTT.